These T cell receptor beta chains were read from a single sample in a study of Ad26.COV2.S vaccination and SARS-CoV-2 variants. TCRdb's table, derived via immunoSEQ multiplex PCR, lists solely in-frame clones and lacks some. The sample carries about 680,000 clones, 70% to 90% recorded once. The material sequenced was peripheral blood, taken in a trial of Ad26.COV2.S vaccine versus placebo. These receptors all stem from a person aged 18-65 years who received the Ad26.COV2.S COVID-19 vaccine or a placebo. Each CDR3 is given with its conserved first and last residue. The D gene is left open where the match is weak. Rows give clone size only sometimes, using once, few, many, or a class for an expanded clone.

V	J	D	size	CDR3	DNA
TRBV4-1	TRBJ2-2	TRBD2	.	CASRQEAGANTGELFF	TGCGCCAGCAGGCAAGAAGCGGGGGCGAACACCGGGGAGCTGTTTTTT
TRBV6-2/TRBV6-3	TRBJ2-7	TRBD1	.	CASSDDRDRAYEQYF	TGTGCCAGCAGTGACGACCGGGACAGGGCCTACGAGCAGTACTTC
TRBV19	TRBJ1-5	TRBD1	.	CASSGHRGGNQPQHF	TGTGCCAGTAGTGGACACAGGGGCGGCAATCAGCCCCAGCATTTT
TRBV6-5	TRBJ1-4	.	.	CASEGQSEKLFF	TGTGCCAGCGAAGGGCAGTCCGAAAAACTGTTTTTT
TRBV30	TRBJ1-6	.	few	CAWSVGDTNPPLHF	TGTGCCTGGAGTGTAGGGGACACTAATCCACCCCTCCACTTT
TRBV11-2	TRBJ2-7	TRBD2	.	CASSLYASGGLEQYF	TGTGCCAGCAGCTTATATGCTAGCGGGGGGCTTGAGCAGTACTTC
TRBV19	TRBJ1-5	.	once	CASSIPPGPQHF	TGTGCCAGTAGTATCCCCCCGGGGCCCCAGCATTTT
TRBV5-4	TRBJ1-4	TRBD1	.	CASSPGTGAGNEKLFF	TGTGCCAGCAGCCCTGGGACAGGGGCAGGGAATGAAAAACTGTTTTTT
TRBV30	TRBJ1-6	TRBD1	.	CAWSTPGGSYNSPLHF	TGTGCCTGGAGTACCCCAGGGGGATCCTATAATTCACCCCTCCACTTT
TRBV19	TRBJ1-5	TRBD1	.	CATRAGGGQPQHF	TGTGCCACTCGGGCAGGGGGCGGTCAGCCCCAGCATTTT
TRBV12-5	TRBJ2-3	.	once	CASGLVGAMNTQYF	TGTGCTAGTGGTTTGGTCGGAGCCATGAATACGCAGTATTTT
TRBV11-2	TRBJ1-3	.	.	CASSLGSGGGNTIYF	TGTGCCAGCAGCTTAGGATCCGGAGGTGGAAACACCATATATTTT
TRBV5-1	TRBJ2-1	TRBD2	.	CASSSDLAGGLEQFF	TGCGCCAGCAGCTCAGACCTAGCGGGAGGACTTGAGCAGTTCTTC
TRBV10-2	TRBJ2-7	.	.	CASSAQTTGTYEQYF	TGCGCCAGCAGCGCACAGACAACAGGGACCTACGAGCAGTACTTC